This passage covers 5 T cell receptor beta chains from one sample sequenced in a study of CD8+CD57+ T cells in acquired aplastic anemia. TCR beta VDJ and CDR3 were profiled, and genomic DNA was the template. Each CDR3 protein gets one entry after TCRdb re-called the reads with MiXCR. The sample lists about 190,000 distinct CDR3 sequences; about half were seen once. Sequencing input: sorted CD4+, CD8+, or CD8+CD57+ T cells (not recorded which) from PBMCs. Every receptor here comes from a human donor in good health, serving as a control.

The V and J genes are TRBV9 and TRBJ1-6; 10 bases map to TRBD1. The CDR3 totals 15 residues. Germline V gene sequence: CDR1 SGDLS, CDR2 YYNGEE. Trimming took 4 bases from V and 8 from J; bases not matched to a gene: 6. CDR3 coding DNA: TGTGCCAGCAGCTCTAGGACAGGGGGATATTCACCCCTCCACTTT. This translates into CASSSRTGGYSPLHF. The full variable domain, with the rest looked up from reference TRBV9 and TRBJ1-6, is DSGVTQTPKHLITATGQRVTLRCSPRSGDLSVYWYQQSLDQGLQFLIQYYNGEERAKGNILERFSAQQFPDLHSELNLSSLELGDSALYFCASSSRTGGYSPLHFGNGTRLTVT.

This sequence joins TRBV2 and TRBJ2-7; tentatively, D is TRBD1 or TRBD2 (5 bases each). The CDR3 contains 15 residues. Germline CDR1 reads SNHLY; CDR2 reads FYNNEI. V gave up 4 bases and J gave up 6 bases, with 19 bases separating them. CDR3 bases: TGTGCCAGCAGTGCATCCGGGACCGGCTGGGGCGAGCAGTACTTC. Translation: CASSASGTGWGEQYF. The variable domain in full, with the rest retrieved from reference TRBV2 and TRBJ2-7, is EPEVTQTPSHQVTQMGQEVILRCVPISNHLYFYWYRQILGQKVEFLVSFYNNEISEKSEIFDDQFSVERPDGSNFTLKIRSTKLEDSAMYFCASSASGTGWGEQYFGPGTRLTVT.

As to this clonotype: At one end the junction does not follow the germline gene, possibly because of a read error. The CDR3 DNA is TGTGCCTGCAGTAACAAGAGAAACACCATATATTTT. This sequence encodes CACSNKRNTIYF. V is TRBV2 and J is TRBJ1-3, with no clear D. This CDR3 is 12 amino acids long. Germline CDR1 and CDR2: SNHLY and FYNNEI.

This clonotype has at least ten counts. CDR3 residues: CASASGQGAEKLFF. In nucleotides, the CDR3 is TGTGCCAGCGCATCCGGACAGGGGGCAGAAAAACTGTTTTTT. This chain links TRBV7-2 with TRBJ1-4, with 11 bases aligning to TRBD1. Germline lookup yields CDR1 SGHTA and CDR2 FQGNSA. CDR3 size: 14 residues. V was pared by 8 bases and J by 8 bases, with 7 bases of the junction left unmatched.

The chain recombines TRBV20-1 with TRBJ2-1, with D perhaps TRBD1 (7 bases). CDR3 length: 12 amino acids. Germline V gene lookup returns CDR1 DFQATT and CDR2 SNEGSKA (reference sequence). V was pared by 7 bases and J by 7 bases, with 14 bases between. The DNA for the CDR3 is TGCAGTGGCGGGGACAGCTATAATGAGCAGTTCTTC. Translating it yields CSGGDSYNEQFF.